This TCR beta chain was captured by sequencing in a study of blood T cells in healthy people across ages (dated by TCRdb to 2014 to 2015). For the wider study: In model experiments, roughly one uniquely barcoded TCR beta cDNA molecule per two T cells was captured by template switching. The donors were split into four age groups: young (average about 16 years), middle-aged (nearly 40), aged (approximately 60) and long-lived (over 80). Using the same blood draw, the study looked at two additional independent replicas of 1 million unique cDNA reads for two donors, one aged 18 to 30 and the other aged 80 or older. To avoid experimental bias, donors of different ages were randomly spread across the sequencing lanes. The study measured age-related changes in TCR beta repertoire diversity using deep sequencing normalized with unique cDNA molecular identifiers. Results and caveats for the whole study, not just this receptor: Because donor CMV infection status was unknown, age-related changes in expanded clonotypes were potentially confounded. Conclusive comparison of naive and antigen-experienced compartments was prevented by the profiling of bulk unsorted PBMCs. Estimates of total diversity from one million sequenced T cells were regarded as lower bounds and underestimates. The long-lived group showed more naive CD4+ T cells, fewer expanded clones and increased TCR diversity than the aged group, suggesting age selection. Observed TCR beta diversity correlated strongly with the percentage of naive T cells measured by flow cytometry. Observed TCR beta diversity per million T cells fell roughly linearly with age, and a significant reduction was already apparent by age about 36.

The library was obtained by 5' RACE. Sequencing was carried out with an Illumina HiSeq 2500. The second PCR ran for roughly 7 to 12 cycles and used a J-beta primer mix along with a sample-barcoded 5' primer. A unique molecular identifier was introduced onto each TCR beta cDNA molecule by a template-switch 5' adaptor carrying 12 random nucleotides. Each sample yielded at least 3 million CDR3-containing paired-end reads. First-strand cDNA synthesis was performed from all RNA using the Mint cDNA synthesis kit, with priming by a TRBC-specific oligonucleotide. Following uracil-DNA glycosylase treatment, all cDNA underwent a first 18-cycle PCR with the universal primers M1SS and BC2_uni_R. The paper's data handling went like this. Normalization of each sample was performed by random selection of 1 million high-quality reads, each carrying a distinct molecular identifier. Instead of being binned into consensus sequences, reads that shared molecular identifiers were thrown out. MiTCR, run with a Q25 quality threshold and the strictest error-elimination algorithm, handled CDR3 identification, clonotype clustering and error correction. Lower-bound total TCR beta diversity was estimated with a nonparametric unseen species model using Euler transformation. Using fastp trimming at Q25 and MiXCR clonotype assembly, TCRdb reanalyzed the public sequencing data and kept in-frame beta chains. For every CDR3 protein sequence, its rows merge into one entry that carries the most common genes and DNA. Clone size and V and J calls follow TCRdb, not the original study. This sample lists about 1.5 million distinct CDR3 sequences; 35% to 45% were detected once. Of the sample, roughly 3.7% falls within the top ten clones.

As encoded in the germline V gene, CDR1 is SQVTM while CDR2 is ANQGSEA. The CDR3 sequence holds 14 residues, the cysteine and phenylalanine included. Just the 42-base CDR3 DNA is kept, in frame starting at base 1. Notes on this clonotype: Which antigen it targets is not known. One end of the junction does not line up with germline, which may come from a read error.

The roughly 39 donors, aged 6 to 90 years, were systemically healthy Caucasian individuals from Russia. Around 9.9 milliliters of peripheral blood were collected from each donor into EDTA-treated Vacutainer tubes. Ficoll-Paque density-gradient centrifugation was used to isolate PBMCs, with at least 7 million per sample. Trizol reagent was used to extract total RNA from the PBMCs, yielding at least 5 micrograms per sample. For every donor, an aliquot of PBMCs went through flow cytometry to measure the percentages of naive CD45RAhigh/CD27high T cells. The sample was blood. The clonotype was recovered from a woman between 18 and 29 years old in good health. The V gene is TRBV29-1 and the J gene is TRBJ1-2, with the D segment identity uncertain. The CDR3 protein: CSVGVGVANFGYTF. The nucleotide sequence reads as follows: TGCAGCGTTGGGGTGGGAGTTGCTAACTTTGGCTACACCTTC. Extended through the reference TRBV29-1 and TRBJ1-2 proteins, this CDR3 yields the full variable domain: SAVISQKPSRDICQRGTSLTIQCQVDSQVTMMFWYRQQPGQSLTLIATANQGSEATYESGFVIDKFPISRPNLTFSTLTVSNMSPEDSSIYLCSVGVGVANFGYTFGSGTRLTVV.